These 32 T cell receptor beta chains came from one sample sequenced in a study of T cell repertoires in cytomegalovirus infection. No cognate antigen is known for these TCRs. TCRdb recomputed calls from the reads with MiXCR, one row per CDR3 protein. Here the sample spans under 200,000 distinct CDR3 sequences, roughly 21% being singletons. Sequencing was performed on CD8+ T cells from cultured PBMCs, taken from culture after CMV antigen stimulation. The receptors here all came from a human donor in good health (CMV status not recorded). Some clones in this sample may be carry-over from other donors' samples.

The J gene is TRBJ1-4, the V gene TRBV12-3 or TRBV12-4; 8 nucleotides match TRBD1. The V gene end was trimmed by 6 bases and the J gene end by 7 bases; junction bases not matched to a gene: 10. The CDR3 loop spans 15 amino acids. The CDR3 region is CASSRNRGEVEKLFF. The CDR3 nucleotides read TGTGCCAGCAGCCGCAACAGGGGGGAAGTTGAAAAACTGTTTTTT.

The rearrangement joins TRBV4-1 to TRBJ1-3, with D unresolved. Germline CDR1 MGHRA, CDR2 YSYEKL. The CDR3 is made up of 15 amino acids. V was cut by 0 bases and J by 1 base, with 7 bases left in between. This chain's CDR3 is CASSQDQGSGNTIYF. CDR3 in DNA: TGCGCCAGCAGCCAAGATCAAGGGTCTGGAAACACCATATATTTT.

This clonotype has only a few counts. The chain combines TRBV7-8 with TRBJ2-5; D is perhaps TRBD2 (5 bases). The CDR3 runs 15 residues. Trimming stripped 4 bases from V and 4 bases from J, with 16 bases between. Germline V gives CDR1 SGHVS, CDR2 FQNEAQ. The CDR3 DNA reads as TGTGCCAGCAGCTCTACTTCCCGGGATCGAGAGACCCAGTACTTC. Translating gives CASSSTSRDRETQYF.

Concerning this clonotype itself: One end of the junction is discordant with germline, which a read error may explain. This chain connects TRBV7-2 to TRBJ2-5; 14 nucleotides match TRBD2. Germline V gene data show CDR1 as SGHTA and CDR2 as FQGNSA. This CDR3 region has 17 residues. DNA of the CDR3: TGTGTCAGCAGCTTCCGGACTAGCGGGGGGAGGGGAGAGACCCAGTACTTC. It encodes CVSSFRTSGGRGETQYF.

In nucleotides, the CDR3 is TGTGCCAGCAGCTTCGGACAGATACTAACGGCGAACACTGAAGCTTTCTTT. It codes for CASSFGQILTANTEAFF. V usage is TRBV7-2 and J usage is TRBJ1-1; possibly TRBD1 for D (6 bases). CDR1 SGHTA and CDR2 FQGNSA come from the germline V gene. Trimming took off 3 bases at V and 1 base at J, with 18 bases between the two ends. The CDR3 runs to 17 residues. The full variable domain, rest sourced from reference TRBV7-2 and TRBJ1-1, is GAGVSQSPSNKVTEKGKDVELRCDPISGHTALYWYRQSLGQGLEFLIYFQGNSAPDKSGLPSDRFSAERTGGSVSTLTIQRTQQEDSAVYLCASSFGQILTANTEAFFGQGTRLTVV.

This clonotype was found a few times. The J gene is TRBJ2-5, the V gene TRBV7-9; D is unclear. V lost 0 bases and J lost 4, with 9 bases in between. This CDR3 is 14 amino acids long. CDR1 is SEHNR, CDR2 FQNEAQ, per germline (reference sequence). The CDR3 here is CASSLAHDGETQYF. CDR3 sequence (DNA): TGTGCCAGCAGCTTAGCACACGACGGAGAGACCCAGTACTTC.

This clonotype turned up a few times. This chain links TRBV6-5 with TRBJ1-1; D not certain. The V end lost 0 bases, the J end lost 7 bases, and 24 bases lay between the germline ends. The CDR3 is made up of 18 amino acids. Germline loops: CDR1 MNHEY, CDR2 SVGAGI. The CDR3 spells CASSYSGRGGVIIDEAFF. CDR3 sequence (DNA): TGTGCCAGCAGTTACTCCGGGCGGGGTGGGGTCATCATCGATGAAGCTTTCTTT.

This clonotype was detected only a few times. The chain joins TRBV6-2 or TRBV6-3 to TRBJ2-3, with a possible D match to TRBD1 (6 bases). CDR1 and CDR2 from the germline V gene are MNHEY and SVGEGT. There are 14 residues in the CDR3. Trimming removed 6 bases at V and 11 bases at J, with 21 bases between. CDR3 DNA: TGTGCCAGCAGCAATCCGGGACACCCGCCCTGGCAGTATTTT. This encodes CASSNPGHPPWQYF.

There are a few counts of this clonotype. CDR3: CSARGGEIYNEQFF. The CDR3 DNA reads TGCAGTGCTAGGGGCGGGGAAATCTACAATGAGCAGTTCTTC. The rearrangement joins TRBV20-1 to TRBJ2-1; a possible D gene is TRBD2 (6 bases). Germline CDR1 reads DFQATT; CDR2 reads SNEGSKA (reference sequence). V lost 3 bases and J lost 3, with 12 bases in between. The CDR3 loop spans 14 amino acids.

CDR3 coding DNA: TGTGCCAGCAGTTTATCGAGCTCTGGGGCCAACGTCCTGACTTTC. Translated: CASSLSSSGANVLTF. The chain combines TRBV12-3 or TRBV12-4 with TRBJ2-6, with unresolved D. Trimming removed 2 bases at V and 0 bases at J, with 5 bases between. CDR3 size: 15 residues.

This clonotype was observed a handful of times. The chain carries TRBV20-1 and TRBJ2-3, with 9 bases identical to TRBD2. The CDR3 spans 15 residues. Per the germline V gene, CDR1 is DFQATT and CDR2 is SNEGSKA (reference sequence). V lost 6 bases to trimming and J lost 4 bases; unmatched junction nucleotides: 11. The CDR3 is CSARRAGGLADTQYF. The CDR3 coding sequence is TGCAGTGCCAGACGGGCGGGGGGGCTCGCAGATACGCAGTATTTT.

The chain uses TRBV5-4 and TRBJ2-1; D gene unclear. The V end lost 1 base, the J end lost 4 bases, and 6 bases lay between the germline ends. Germline CDR1 is SGHNT and CDR2 is YYREEE (reference sequence). CDR3 length equals 13 residues. The CDR3 sequence is CASSLKGYNEQFF. The CDR3 coding sequence is TGTGCCAGCAGCTTGAAGGGATACAATGAGCAGTTCTTC.

This chain uses TRBV7-2 with TRBJ2-1; TRBD1 matches at 8 bases. V lost 5 bases to trimming and J lost 0 bases; unmatched junction nucleotides: 6. The CDR3 spans 16 residues. The germline V gene has CDR1 SGHTA and CDR2 FQGNSA. This CDR3 reads CASSPYRGSSYNEQFF. The CDR3, as DNA: TGTGCCAGCAGCCCGTACAGGGGGAGCTCCTACAATGAGCAGTTCTTC.

V usage is TRBV7-6 and J usage is TRBJ2-2; the D is unclear. Trimming removed 6 bases from V and 4 bases from J, with 9 bases in between. Looked up from germline, CDR1 is SGHVS and CDR2 is FNYEAQ. The CDR3 is 13 amino acids. The CDR3 loop reads CASSSHGTGELFF. As DNA, the CDR3 is TGTGCCAGCAGTTCCCATGGCACCGGGGAGCTGTTTTTT.

This chain connects TRBV6-1 to TRBJ1-2, with 9 nucleotides matching TRBD1. Germline V gene sequence: CDR1 MNHNS, CDR2 SASEGT. V shed 7 bases, J shed 6 bases, and the junction held 9 bases outside the gene matches. The CDR3 is made up of 14 amino acids. The CDR3, as DNA: TGTGCCAGCACCAGCCCACAGGGGGCGAATGGCTACACCTTC. This sequence encodes CASTSPQGANGYTF.

The chain links TRBV5-6 to TRBJ2-5; tentatively, D is TRBD1 or TRBD2 (5 bases each). This CDR3 is built from 15 residues. Trimming removed 4 bases from V and 4 bases from J, with 17 bases in between. CDR1 is SGHDT and CDR2 is YYEEEE in the germline V gene. CDR3 region: CASSVVGTRTETQYF. CDR3 nucleotides: TGTGCCAGCAGCGTGGTAGGGACCAGGACAGAGACCCAGTACTTC.

The chain carries TRBV6-1 and TRBJ2-5, with 11 bases identical to TRBD2. Trimming cost V 5 bases and J 5 bases; bases outside gene matches: 7. Germline V gene sequence: CDR1 MNHNS, CDR2 SASEGT. The CDR3 totals 15 residues. In DNA, the CDR3 is TGTGCCAGCAGTTTCCTAGCGGGGGGCGGGGAGACCCAGTACTTC. This encodes CASSFLAGGGETQYF.

There are a few counts of this clonotype. The rearrangement uses TRBV7-6 and TRBJ1-5; TRBD1 is a possible D gene (6 bases). Germline values: CDR1 SGHVS, CDR2 FNYEAQ. The ends were cut back, 4 bases at V and 6 bases at J, with 13 bases in the middle. The CDR3 is made up of 14 amino acids. CDR3 sequence reads: CASSSGTSLQPQHF. In DNA form, the CDR3 reads TGTGCCAGCAGCTCCGGGACATCTCTTCAGCCCCAGCATTTT.

This clonotype was picked up a small number of times. The genes are TRBV7-6 and TRBJ2-3; possibly TRBD1 for D (6 bases). The CDR3 runs 15 residues. Trimming removed 1 base at V and 2 bases at J, with 10 bases between. Germline lookup yields CDR1 SGHVS and CDR2 FNYEAQ. The CDR3 nucleotides read TGTGCCAGCAGCTTAGTCGACAGGCCCACAGATACGCAGTATTTT. It yields the protein CASSLVDRPTDTQYF.

This clonotype has just a few counts. The V and J genes are TRBV7-6 and TRBJ1-1; D is unclear. CDR1 is SGHVS and CDR2 is FNYEAQ in the germline V gene. Trimming pared 1 base from V and 3 bases from J, leaving 12 bases between. The CDR3 has 15 amino acids. In nucleotides, the CDR3 is TGTGCCAGCAGCTTAGGCAGCCCTGAGGACACTGAAGCTTTCTTT. It encodes CASSLGSPEDTEAFF.

The genes are TRBV12-3 or TRBV12-4 and TRBJ2-3, with 13 bases identical to TRBD2. The CDR3 totals 16 residues. V lost 3 bases and J lost 2; bases outside the gene matches: 2. The CDR3 nucleotides read TGTGCCAGCAGTTTGGGACTAGCGGGGCTCACAGATACGCAGTATTTT. Residues: CASSLGLAGLTDTQYF.

In this sample, this clonotype turned up a few times. V usage is TRBV12-3 or TRBV12-4 and J usage is TRBJ2-3; D may be TRBD1 (5 bases). CDR3 length equals 16 residues. With 1 base removed from V and 0 bases from J, the gap between germline ends came to 11 bases. CDR3 region: CASSLVARESTDTQYF. As DNA, the CDR3 is TGTGCCAGCAGTTTAGTTGCCAGGGAAAGCACAGATACGCAGTATTTT.

The chain joins TRBV4-3 to TRBJ2-5, with a possible D match to TRBD2 (5 bases). Germline CDR1 and CDR2: LGHNA and YSLEER. CDR3 length equals 15 residues. V gave up 4 bases and J gave up 4 bases, with 16 bases separating them. This chain's CDR3 is CASSRDKGLGETQYF. CDR3 in DNA: TGCGCCAGCAGCCGCGATAAAGGACTTGGAGAGACCCAGTACTTC.

The rearrangement uses TRBV12-3 or TRBV12-4 and TRBJ2-1; 8 nucleotides agree with TRBD2. Unmatched junction bases numbered 7, after V lost 8 bases and J lost 7 bases. This CDR3 has 13 amino acids. The CDR3 DNA is TGTGCCAGCTTCGGGGGGGCGGGAAATGAGCAGTTCTTC. It translates to CASFGGAGNEQFF.

This clonotype has a count of ten or more. The V call is TRBV20-1, the J call TRBJ1-6; D not certain. Germline V CDR1 and CDR2: DFQATT, SNEGSKA (reference sequence). V lost 7 bases and J 0 bases, leaving 10 bases between the germline ends. The CDR3 runs 14 residues. The CDR3 reads CSVRRSSYNSPLHF. The CDR3 DNA reads as TGCAGTGTCCGGCGTAGCTCCTATAATTCACCCCTCCACTTT.

The chain carries TRBV2 and TRBJ1-5, with D possibly being TRBD1 (5 bases). This CDR3 is 17 amino acids long. V lost 0 bases, J lost 0 bases, and 12 bases lay in between. Looked up from germline, CDR1 is SNHLY and CDR2 is FYNNEI. CDR3 coding DNA: TGTGCCAGCAGTGAAGCGCTTCGGGGGTCTAGCAATCAGCCCCAGCATTTT. It specifies CASSEALRGSSNQPQHF.

This chain connects TRBV7-9 to TRBJ2-1, with D perhaps assigned TRBD1 or TRBD2 (5 bases each). Germline CDR1 and CDR2: SEHNR and FQNEAQ (reference sequence). There are 12 residues in the CDR3. The V gene lost 8 bases and the J gene lost 7 bases, with 12 bases spanning the gap. The CDR3 region has the DNA TGTGCCAGCGGGGAGCAGGGAAATGAGCAGTTCTTC. Its translation: CASGEQGNEQFF. Full variable domain (missing parts from reference TRBV7-9 and TRBJ2-1): DTGVSQNPRHKITKRGQNVTFRCDPISEHNRLYWYRQTLGQGPEFLTYFQNEAQLEKSRLLSDRFSAERPKGSFSTLEIQRTEQGDSAMYLCASGEQGNEQFFGPGTRLTVL.

As DNA, the CDR3 is TGCAGTGCTAGAGAGGGCCTTGCGGGAGATACGCAGTATTTT. Protein product: CSAREGLAGDTQYF. The chain employs TRBV20-1 and TRBJ2-3, with TRBD2 as a possible D gene (5 bases). The CDR3 contains 14 residues. CDR1 is DFQATT, CDR2 SNEGSKA, per germline (reference sequence). V gave up 0 bases and J gave up 5 bases, with 12 bases separating them.

The CDR3 here is CASSPFGDRGEYEQYF. The CDR3, as DNA: TGTGCCAGCAGCCCCTTTGGGGACAGGGGCGAATACGAGCAGTACTTC. The chain combines TRBV7-6 with TRBJ2-7; 10 bases are shared with TRBD1. The germline CDR1 and CDR2 sequences are SGHVS and FNYEAQ. This CDR3 spans 16 amino acids. Germline trimming cut 5 bases from V and 4 bases from J; bases unmatched to any gene: 11.

The rearrangement links TRBV27 to TRBJ2-7; the D gene could be TRBD1 or TRBD2 (5 bases each). CDR1 is MNHEY and CDR2 is SMNVEV in the germline V gene (reference sequence). The CDR3 covers 15 residues. Trimming took 5 bases from V and 2 from J, leaving 16 bases between them. CDR3 nucleotides: TGTGCCAGCAGTGATCCGGGGACCGAGACCTACGAGCAGTACTTC. This encodes CASSDPGTETYEQYF.

The genes are TRBV2 and TRBJ2-2, with D perhaps matching TRBD1 (6 bases). Trimming left V 4 bases short and J 1 base short, with 16 bases between. The CDR3 contains 17 residues. Germline-derived CDR1 and CDR2 are SNHLY and FYNNEI. The CDR3 bases are TGTGCCAGCAGTGGGGGGCCGGGATCCGTGAACACCGGGGAGCTGTTTTTT. Translation: CASSGGPGSVNTGELFF.

This clonotype has at least ten counts. The chain combines TRBV19 with TRBJ1-1; D might be TRBD1 (5 bases). Germline V gene lookup returns CDR1 LNHDA and CDR2 SQIVND (reference sequence). The CDR3 totals 17 residues. Deletions cut 7 bases from V and 0 bases from J, with 21 bases between. The CDR3 DNA follows: TGTGCCAGTACCGTGTTTCCGAGTGGGGCTCTGAACACTGAAGCTTTCTTT. This sequence encodes CASTVFPSGALNTEAFF.